This passage covers 27 T cell receptor beta chains from one sample sequenced in a study of Ad26.COV2.S vaccination and SARS-CoV-2 variants (dated by TCRdb to 2020 to 2023). Library prep was done by the immunoSEQ multiplex PCR assay. In TCRdb, the immuneACCESS table is reduced to in-frame sequences with V and J assigned. These tables do not hold every clone; where another copy was compared, an unresolved V gene accounts for under half, and the others remain unexplained. The sample table lists about 350,000 clones, roughly 90% of them with a count of one. The top ten constitute around 5.3% of the sample. What the treatment or condition label conveys for this sample: around 19 received Ad26.COV2.S at low or high dose, single or two shots; roughly 5 received placebo; per-sample allocation not given. For vaccine and placebo recipients, the sequenced repertoires came from samples collected on day 63 after the first injection.

Source: peripheral blood, taken in a trial of Ad26.COV2.S vaccine versus placebo. Receptor source: a person aged 18-60 years who received the Ad26.COV2.S COVID-19 vaccine or a placebo.

The chain has TRBV29-1 and TRBJ2-1, with 10 bases that match TRBD2. This CDR3 is 13 amino acids long. Per germline, CDR1 SQVTM and CDR2 ANQGSEA. Trimming took 7 bases from V and 5 from J; bases not matched to a gene: 5. The CDR3 region has the DNA TGCAGCGGGGTAGCGGGGGGAAACAATGAGCAGTTCTTC. Translating gives CSGVAGGNNEQFF.

This chain uses TRBV4-2 with TRBJ2-7; TRBD1 agrees at 9 bases. Unmatched junction bases numbered 1, after V lost 1 base and J lost 0 bases. The CDR3 has 15 amino acids. Germline CDR1 reads LGHNA; CDR2 reads YNFKEQ. The DNA of the CDR3 is TGTGCCAGCAGCCAAGGGACAGGGGTCTCCTACGAGCAGTACTTC. This gives the protein CASSQGTGVSYEQYF.

This chain joins TRBV11-2 and TRBJ2-3; unclear D gene. The CDR3 runs to 12 residues. V was pared by 3 bases and J by 6 bases, with 7 bases between. Germline CDR1 SGHAT, CDR2 FQNNGV. CDR3 in amino acids: CASSFSVDTQYF. The CDR3 coding sequence is TGTGCCAGCAGCTTTTCGGTCGATACGCAGTATTTT.

V usage is TRBV6-5 and J usage is TRBJ1-5; maybe TRBD1 (5 bases). Trimming took off 2 bases at V and 0 bases at J, with 11 bases between the two ends. The CDR3 has 16 amino acids. Germline V gene lookup returns CDR1 MNHEY and CDR2 SVGAGI. CDR3: CASSYGGTDSNQPQHF. CDR3 DNA sequence: TGTGCCAGCAGTTACGGGGGAACCGATAGCAATCAGCCCCAGCATTTT.

The genes are TRBV5-4 and TRBJ2-6; D is ambiguous. V lost 3 bases and J lost 0, with 7 bases in between. Germline CDR1 is SGHNT and CDR2 is YYREEE (reference sequence). This CDR3 is 15 amino acids long. The CDR3 DNA reads as TGTGCCAGCAGCTCCGACTTCTCTGGGGCCAACGTCCTGACTTTC. Its translation is CASSSDFSGANVLTF.

J is TRBJ1-5 and V is TRBV28, with D unclear. Deletions cut 6 bases from V and 5 bases from J, with 11 bases between. The CDR3 contains 13 residues. The germline CDR1 and CDR2 sequences are MDHEN and SYDVKM. This chain's CDR3 is CASRFGEDQPQHF. For the CDR3, the DNA is TGTGCCAGCAGGTTCGGGGAAGATCAGCCCCAGCATTTT.

This sequence joins TRBV19 and TRBJ1-2, with a weak D call TRBD1 (5 bases). Germline-derived CDR1 and CDR2 are LNHDA and SQIVND (reference sequence). The CDR3 sequence is 13 residues long. V lost 7 bases and J 6 bases, leaving 15 bases between the germline ends. This CDR3 reads CASTLKWGDGYTF. Written as DNA, the CDR3 is TGTGCCAGTACCCTTAAGTGGGGGGATGGCTACACCTTC.

The rearrangement uses TRBV6-2 or TRBV6-3 and TRBJ2-4; TRBD2 is a possible D gene (6 bases). From germline, CDR1 is MNHEY and CDR2 SVGEGT. V was pared by 5 bases and J by 1 base, with 18 bases between. The CDR3 runs to 17 residues. CDR3 region: CASSHPGGVKAKNIQYF. In DNA, the CDR3 is TGTGCCAGCAGTCACCCCGGAGGGGTTAAGGCCAAAAACATTCAGTACTTC.

By frequency in the sample, this clone is medium-sized. The chain recombines TRBV27 with TRBJ1-5, with 7 nucleotides matching TRBD1. The germline V gene encodes CDR1 MNHEY and CDR2 SMNVEV (reference sequence). The CDR3 extends over 13 amino acids. J lost 5 bases, V lost 6 bases, and 4 bases had no gene match. CDR3 sequence (DNA): TGTGCCAGCAGGACAGGGCCACATCAGCCCCAGCATTTT. Amino acid sequence: CASRTGPHQPQHF.

This sequence joins TRBV9 and TRBJ1-3; D not resolved. V lost 4 bases and J 2 bases, leaving 7 bases between the germline ends. The CDR3 covers 13 residues. Germline CDR1 SGDLS, CDR2 YYNGEE. Here the CDR3 DNA reads TGTGCCAGCAGCACCCAACCTGGAAACACCATATATTTT. Translation: CASSTQPGNTIYF.

This chain links TRBV7-2 with TRBJ1-5, with D unresolved. V lost 1 base and J 3 bases, leaving 7 bases between the germline ends. There are 14 residues in the CDR3. Germline V lookup: CDR1 SGHTA, CDR2 FQGNSA. Written as DNA, the CDR3 is TGTGCCAGCAGCTTAGACAGCCACAATCAGCCCCAGCATTTT. It is translated as CASSLDSHNQPQHF.

The chain recombines TRBV23-1 with TRBJ1-1; 9 positions agree with TRBD1. TRBV23-1 is sorted into the ORF group, with uncertain function. This CDR3 contains 16 residues. The J segment lost 4 bases and the V segment lost 1 base, leaving 7 bases of the junction unmatched. The CDR3 nucleotides read TGCGCCAGCAGTCAATTCCGGGACAGGGTTAGCACTGAAGCTTTCTTT. It specifies CASSQFRDRVSTEAFF.

The chain has TRBV3-1 (or the pseudogene TRBV3-2) and TRBJ1-2, with unresolved D. The CDR3 has 13 amino acids. The V end was cut by 4 bases, the J end by 1 base, with 7 bases between. Germline CDR1 is LGHDT and CDR2 is YNNKEL (reference sequence). CDR3 amino acids: CASSRTDNYGYTF. Written as DNA, the CDR3 is TGTGCCAGCAGCCGAACAGATAACTATGGCTACACCTTC.

This clone turned up a few times. The V and J genes are TRBV4-1 and TRBJ1-2; D is uncertain. CDR1 is MGHRA and CDR2 is YSYEKL in the germline V gene. The CDR3 contains 16 residues. Trimming removed 1 base at V and 7 bases at J, with 19 bases between. The CDR3 loop is CASSQAGVELHIGYTF. As DNA, the CDR3 is TGCGCCAGCAGCCAAGCGGGAGTAGAGCTCCATATTGGCTACACCTTC.

The CDR3 spells CASSQGTGGRETQYF. The CDR3 DNA reads TGTGCCAGCAGTCAAGGGACAGGGGGCCGTGAGACCCAGTACTTC. This chain uses TRBV28 with TRBJ2-5, with 12 positions matching TRBD1. Germline-derived CDR1 and CDR2 are MDHEN and SYDVKM. The CDR3 consists of 15 residues. Trimming cost V 5 bases and J 5 bases; bases outside gene matches: 6.

The chain joins TRBV5-1 to TRBJ1-1; tentatively, D is TRBD1 (6 bases). V was shortened by 2 bases and J by 3 bases, with 8 bases between the two germline ends. The CDR3 is 13 residues long. CDR1 is SGHRS and CDR2 is YFSETQ in the germline V gene. CDR3 DNA: TGCGCCAGCAGCTTCAGGGGCCACACTGAAGCTTTCTTT. Protein product: CASSFRGHTEAFF.

Remarks on this clone: It is likely a read error, because the conserved phenylalanine at the end of the CDR3 is missing. It is unclear where the CDR3 begins or ends on the DNA, so no DNA is shown, and the CDR3 is as TCRdb lists it. This rearrangement joins TRBV5-6 to TRBJ1-1. The CDR3 is 13 amino acids long, termini counted. The germline CDR1 and CDR2 sequences are SGHDT and YYEEEE. The CDR3 sequence: CASSLEGDREGHL.

This sequence joins TRBV7-2 and TRBJ1-4; 9 bases fit TRBD1. The CDR3 loop spans 16 amino acids. Losses at the gene ends were 5 bases for V and 4 bases for J; bases not matched to a gene: 8. Per the germline V gene, CDR1 is SGHTA and CDR2 is FQGNSA. The CDR3 is CASSAYRDRVNEKLFF. The CDR3 DNA is TGTGCCAGCAGCGCCTACCGGGACAGGGTTAATGAAAAACTGTTTTTT. The full variable domain, its missing parts supplied by reference TRBV7-2 and TRBJ1-4, is GAGVSQSPSNKVTEKGKDVELRCDPISGHTALYWYRQSLGQGLEFLIYFQGNSAPDKSGLPSDRFSAERTGGSVSTLTIQRTQQEDSAVYLCASSAYRDRVNEKLFFGSGTQLSVL.

The chain uses TRBV28 and TRBJ2-1; 9 bases align to TRBD2. V shed 2 bases and J 7 bases; nucleotides not matched to a gene: 9. The CDR3 has 16 amino acids. From germline, CDR1 is MDHEN and CDR2 SYDVKM. The CDR3 DNA reads TGTGCCAGCAGTTTAAGTCGGGGACTAGCCGGTAATGAGCAGTTCTTC. Residues: CASSLSRGLAGNEQFF.

This chain connects TRBV5-5 to TRBJ1-1, with 7 bases that match TRBD1. This CDR3 contains 14 residues. The V gene's germline CDR1 is SGHKS and CDR2 YYEKEE (reference sequence). Trimming cost V 3 bases and J 7 bases; bases outside gene matches: 9. The CDR3 loop reads CASSSRTGLIEAFF. CDR3 DNA: TGTGCCAGCAGCTCCCGGACAGGACTGATTGAAGCTTTCTTT.

The rearrangement uses TRBV3-1 (or the pseudogene TRBV3-2) and TRBJ2-1; D call uncertain. Trimming shortened V by 1 base and J by 4 bases, and 11 bases separated the two germline ends. Germline assignment: CDR1 LGHDT and CDR2 YNNKEL (reference sequence). The CDR3 covers 15 residues. In DNA, the CDR3 is TGTGCCAGCAGCCAAGCGCAGGCGGAGTACAATGAGCAGTTCTTC. It is translated as CASSQAQAEYNEQFF.

This clone turned up a few times. The chain recombines TRBV29-1 with TRBJ2-3, with 8 positions matching TRBD1. CDR3 length equals 13 residues. Germline CDR1 is SQVTM and CDR2 is ANQGSEA. The J segment lost 5 bases and the V segment lost 5 bases, leaving 6 bases of the junction unmatched. CDR3 DNA sequence: TGCAGCGTTCCAGGGGGCGCGGGAGATACGCAGTATTTT. Its protein product is CSVPGGAGDTQYF.

The chain recombines TRBV24-1 with TRBJ2-1, with 7 bases aligning to TRBD1. Per the germline V gene, CDR1 is KGHDR and CDR2 is SFDVKD. The CDR3 loop spans 14 amino acids. After removal of 4 bases from V and 7 bases from J, the junction contained 6 bases not matched to a gene. CDR3 protein: CATSERQGVNEQFF. The CDR3 DNA reads as TGTGCCACCAGTGAAAGGCAGGGGGTTAATGAGCAGTTCTTC.

This clone has a single count. J is TRBJ1-2 and V is TRBV10-3, with D unclear. The V end lost 0 bases, the J end lost 3 bases, and 5 bases lay between the germline ends. The CDR3 is 13 amino acids. The germline CDR1 and CDR2 sequences are ENHRY and SYGVKD. The CDR3: CAISESADYGYTF. Here the CDR3 DNA reads TGTGCCATCAGTGAGTCGGCTGACTATGGCTACACCTTC.

This clone was observed a single time. The chain links TRBV9 to TRBJ2-5; D is possibly TRBD1 (5 bases). This CDR3 has 15 amino acids. The germline CDR1 and CDR2 sequences are SGDLS and YYNGEE. V was shortened by 2 bases and J by 5 bases, with 16 bases between the two germline ends. The CDR3 spells CASSVGPGPLETQYF. CDR3 in DNA: TGTGCCAGCAGCGTGGGGCCAGGGCCTTTGGAGACCCAGTACTTC.

The V gene is TRBV2, the J gene TRBJ1-2; TRBD1 matches 10 bases. Germline lookup yields CDR1 SNHLY and CDR2 FYNNEI. CDR3 size: 12 residues. With V trimmed by 6 bases and J by 13 bases, 8 bases remained unmatched. As DNA, the CDR3 is TGTGCCAGCAGGATCGACAGGGGGCCCACCACCTTC. Its translation: CASRIDRGPTTF.

V gene TRBV11-2 combines with J gene TRBJ2-7, with D perhaps TRBD1 or TRBD2 (5 bases each). The CDR3 has 15 residues. The V and J ends lost 0 bases and 2 bases respectively, with 11 bases between them. Germline V gene data show CDR1 as SGHAT and CDR2 as FQNNGV. The CDR3 loop is CASSLDRGRAYEQYF. CDR3 nucleotides: TGTGCCAGCAGCTTAGATCGGGGCAGAGCCTACGAGCAGTACTTC. Full variable domain (rest looked up from reference TRBV11-2 and TRBJ2-7): EAGVAQSPRYKIIEKRQSVAFWCNPISGHATLYWYQQILGQGPKLLIQFQNNGVVDDSQLPKDRFSAERLKGVDSTLKIQPAKLEDSAVYLCASSLDRGRAYEQYFGPGTRLTVT.